This T cell receptor beta chain was captured in a study of CD8 T cells in Susac syndrome. The RNA, about 0.5 to 1 ug, was put through reverse transcription using random hexamers. Amplification of TCR beta CDR3 by immunoSEQ multiplex PCR spanned 54 Vbeta and 13 Jbeta. TCRdb independently ran MiXCR on the immunoSEQ multiplex PCR reads; one entry per CDR3 protein. The table lists around 23,000 distinct CDR3 sequences, around 95% of them singletons. Comment on this clonotype: Its antigen is still unknown.

Germline CDR1 is SGHDT and CDR2 is YYEEEE. The ends lost 2 bases at V and 0 bases at J; junction bases unmatched: 5. The CDR3 is made up of 15 amino acids. Study conclusions and caveats: The number of Susac-specific public clones found was approximately 17 in total CD8+ repertoires and a few in CD8+ TEMRA repertoires.

In blood CD8+ and CD4+ T cells, TCR beta underwent sequencing. The J gene is TRBJ2-7, the V gene TRBV5-6, with 7 bases fitting TRBD1. This clonotype originated in a human donor with Susac syndrome. Sequencing was carried out using CD8+ T cells from PBMCs. This CDR3 is CASSLGTEASYEQYF. In nucleotides, the CDR3 is TGTGCCAGCAGCTTAGGGACAGAAGCCTCCTACGAGCAGTACTTC. The full variable domain, rest sourced from reference TRBV5-6 and TRBJ2-7, is DAGVTQSPTHLIKTRGQQVTLRCSPKSGHDTVSWYQQALGQGPQFIFQYYEEEERQRGNFPDRFSGHQFPNYSSELNVNALLLGDSALYLCASSLGTEASYEQYFGPGTRLTVT.